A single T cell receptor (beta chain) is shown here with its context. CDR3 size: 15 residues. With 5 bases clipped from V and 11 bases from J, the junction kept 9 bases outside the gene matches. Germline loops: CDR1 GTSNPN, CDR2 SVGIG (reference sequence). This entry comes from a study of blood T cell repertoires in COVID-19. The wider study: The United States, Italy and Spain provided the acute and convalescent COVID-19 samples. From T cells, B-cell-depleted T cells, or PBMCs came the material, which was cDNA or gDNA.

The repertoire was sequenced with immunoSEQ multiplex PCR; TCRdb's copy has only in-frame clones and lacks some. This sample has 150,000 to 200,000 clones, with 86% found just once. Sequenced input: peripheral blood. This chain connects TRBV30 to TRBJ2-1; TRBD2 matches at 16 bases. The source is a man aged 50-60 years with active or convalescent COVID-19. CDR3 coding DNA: TGTGCCTGGGAGGGACTAGCGGGAGGGCCTTCGAAGCAGTTCTTC. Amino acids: CAWEGLAGGPSKQFF. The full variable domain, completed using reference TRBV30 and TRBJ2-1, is SQTIHQWPATLVQPVGSPLSLECTVEGTSNPNLYWYRQAAGRGLQLLFYSVGIGQISSEVPQNLSASRPQDRQFILSSKKLLLSDSGFYLCAWEGLAGGPSKQFFGPGTRLTVL.